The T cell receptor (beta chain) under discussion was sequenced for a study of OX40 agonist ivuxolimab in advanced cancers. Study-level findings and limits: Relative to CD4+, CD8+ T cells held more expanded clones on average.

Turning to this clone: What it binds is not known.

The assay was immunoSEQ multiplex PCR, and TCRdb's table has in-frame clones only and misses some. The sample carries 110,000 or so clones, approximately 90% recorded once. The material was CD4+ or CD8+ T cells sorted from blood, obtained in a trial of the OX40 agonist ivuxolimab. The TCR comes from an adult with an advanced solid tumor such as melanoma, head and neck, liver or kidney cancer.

The CDR3 protein is CAWSVPGGANTEAFF. The CDR3, as DNA: TGTGCCTGGAGTGTACCGGGGGGCGCGAACACTGAAGCTTTCTTT. The V call is TRBV30, the J call TRBJ1-1; maybe TRBD1 (6 bases). The CDR3 covers 15 residues. The germline gives CDR1 GTSNPN, CDR2 SVGIG (reference sequence). The V gene lost 0 bases and the J gene lost 1 base, with 12 bases spanning the gap. Variable domain in full (rest from reference TRBV30 and TRBJ1-1): SQTIHQWPATLVQPVGSPLSLECTVEGTSNPNLYWYRQAAGRGLQLLFYSVGIGQISSEVPQNLSASRPQDRQFILSSKKLLLSDSGFYLCAWSVPGGANTEAFFGQGTRLTVV.